The sequence of this T cell receptor beta chain was determined in a study of blood T cell repertoires in COVID-19. Study-wide context: Sources were T cells, B-cell-depleted T cells, or PBMCs; the material itself was cDNA or gDNA.

Methods used by the authors: How many nucleated cells were present was estimated from reference gene primer amplification. The protocol was immunoSEQ multiplex PCR, while the TCRdb copy is restricted to in-frame clones and leaves out a portion. The DNA gave D and trimming, while V, J and clone size come from that table. Here the sample spans roughly 50,000 clones, approximately 85% being singletons. Patients at the Seattle site were enrolled during active infection and followed longitudinally. The CDR3 sequence is 15 residues long. V was clipped by 0 bases and J by 2 bases, with 10 bases between them. Germline lookup yields CDR1 MGHRA and CDR2 YSYEKL.

The sequence was collected from a woman of 80 years or more with COVID-19, enrolled during active disease. The chain couples TRBV4-1 to TRBJ2-5, with D possibly TRBD1 on 5 matching bases. The source material was peripheral blood. The CDR3 nucleotides read TGCGCCAGCAGCCAAGACCCCTACAGGCAAGAGACCCAGTACTTC. Amino acids: CASSQDPYRQETQYF.